A selection of T cell receptor beta chains follows, all from one sample in a study of shared clonotypes between healthy human individuals. Repertoires were generated with immunoSEQ multiplex PCR, while TCRdb's copy carries only in-frame clones and drops some. The sample carries about 1 million clones, under 80% recorded once. The sequencing input was memory CD4+ T cells sorted from blood. All receptors derive from a man younger than 35 in good health. CDR3s include the opening cysteine and the closing phenylalanine or tryptophan. Fields, in order: V gene, clone size, D gene, J gene, CDR3 protein, CDR3 DNA. A D gene is named only where the DNA matches it firmly. Clone sizes are given selectively: once, few, many, or a class where the clone is expanded.

TRBV2	.	TRBD2	TRBJ2-3	CASSGGTSLSTDTQYF	TGTGCCAGCAGTGGCGGGACTAGCTTATCGACAGATACGCAGTATTTT
TRBV11-2	.	.	TRBJ2-4	CASRRRGENIQYF	TGTGCCAGCAGAAGGAGGGGAGAAAACATTCAGTACTTC
TRBV30	.	.	TRBJ1-1	CAWSLRDEAFF	TGTGCCTGGAGTCTCCGGGATGAAGCTTTCTTT
TRBV2	few	.	TRBJ1-6	CASSDRWQSNSPLHF	TGTGCCAGCAGTGATCGTTGGCAGTCCAATTCACCCCTCCACTTT
TRBV10-3	.	TRBD2	TRBJ2-5	CAIGLAGETQYF	TGTGCCATCGGACTAGCGGGAGAGACCCAGTACTTC
TRBV6-1	.	.	TRBJ2-3	CASTKQGFSADTQYF	TGTGCCAGCACCAAACAGGGATTTAGCGCAGATACGCAGTATTTT
TRBV7-2	.	TRBD1	TRBJ1-5	CASSLIGGGANQPQHF	TGTGCCAGCAGCCTCATAGGAGGGGGCGCAAACCAGCCCCAGCATTTT
TRBV5-1	.	TRBD1	TRBJ2-1	CASSSTLGQGVNEQFF	TGCGCCAGCAGCTCCACGTTGGGACAGGGAGTGAATGAGCAGTTCTTC
TRBV10-3	few	TRBD2	TRBJ2-2	CAITPSKGSGSVGELFF	TGTGCCATCACTCCCTCGAAGGGTAGCGGGAGCGTCGGGGAGCTGTTTTTT
TRBV19	.	TRBD1	TRBJ2-2	CASSPGARTGTGELFF	TGTGCCAGTAGCCCGGGGGCCCGGACAGGGACCGGGGAGCTGTTTTTT
TRBV11-2	.	.	TRBJ2-2	CASSSQGTGELFF	TGTGCCAGCAGCTCACAGGGAACCGGGGAGCTGTTTTTT
TRBV7-6	.	.	TRBJ2-1	CASSLGDEQFF	TGTGCCAGCAGCCTTGGGGATGAGCAGTTCTTC
TRBV2	.	.	TRBJ2-7	CASSQGGAGFYSYEQYF	TGTGCCAGCAGTCAGGGGGGGGCAGGGTTTTACTCCTACGAGCAGTACTTC
TRBV27	many	TRBD2	TRBJ2-2	CASSSGGCTGELFF	TGTGCCAGCAGTTCCGGGGGGTGCACCGGGGAGCTGTTTTTT
TRBV30	.	.	TRBJ1-5	CAWSAEGNQPQHF	TGTGCCTGGAGTGCCGAGGGAAATCAGCCCCAGCATTTT
TRBV4-1	many	.	TRBJ1-1	CASSQFRGNTEAFF	TGCGCCAGCAGCCAATTCCGCGGGAACACTGAAGCTTTCTTT
TRBV10-3	.	TRBD1	TRBJ2-5	CAISGQGQETQYF	TGTGCCATCAGTGGACAGGGCCAAGAGACCCAGTACTTC
TRBV27	.	TRBD1	TRBJ1-1	CASSSIFLGDRGNTEAFF	TGTGCCAGCAGTTCAATATTTCTTGGGGACAGGGGGAACACTGAAGCTTTCTTT
TRBV21-1	once	.	TRBJ1-1	CASSWKRRDTEAFF	TGTGCCAGCAGCTGGAAACGGAGGGACACTGAAGCTTTCTTT
TRBV5-8	.	.	TRBJ1-5	CASSLEVKGLIDQPQHF	TGTGCCAGCAGCTTGGAGGTTAAGGGACTCATAGATCAGCCCCAGCATTTT
TRBV19	.	.	TRBJ2-2	CASSTEGGAGELFF	TGTGCCAGTAGTACGGAGGGAGGAGCCGGGGAGCTGTTTTTT
TRBV7-2	.	.	TRBJ2-3	CASSPGAGIGTDTQYF	TGTGCCAGCAGCCCGGGAGCTGGAATTGGCACAGATACGCAGTATTTT
TRBV6-5	many	.	TRBJ1-2	CASSRVSQANYGYTF	TGTGCCAGCAGCAGGGTATCCCAAGCTAACTATGGCTACACCTTC
TRBV5-1	.	.	TRBJ2-2	CASKPIVAYGELFF	TGCGCCAGCAAACCTATAGTCGCGTACGGGGAGCTGTTTTTT
TRBV6-5	few	.	TRBJ1-6	CASSGNSYNSPLHF	TGTGCCAGCAGCGGGAACTCCTATAATTCACCCCTCCACTTT
TRBV11-2	.	TRBD1	TRBJ2-2	CASSLGQGDSGELFF	TGTGCCAGCAGCTTGGGGCAGGGGGACAGCGGGGAGCTGTTTTTT
TRBV29-1	.	.	TRBJ1-1	CSVEVTPNTEAFF	TGCAGCGTTGAGGTCACCCCGAACACTGAAGCTTTCTTT
TRBV28	.	.	TRBJ2-7	CASSYRVHEQYF	TGTGCCAGCAGTTACAGGGTGCACGAGCAGTACTTC
TRBV13	few	.	TRBJ2-7	CASSRVGLPYEQYF	TGTGCCAGCAGCCGAGTGGGTCTCCCCTACGAGCAGTACTTC
TRBV5-6	once	TRBD2	TRBJ2-1	CASSTGLAGGQEQFF	TGTGCCAGCAGCACGGGACTAGCGGGAGGACAGGAGCAGTTCTTC
TRBV11-2	.	.	TRBJ1-6	CASNFLKGVPSPLHF	TGTGCCAGCAACTTTTTGAAGGGAGTTCCTTCACCCCTCCACTTT
TRBV30	.	.	TRBJ2-1	CAWNPAKNEQFF	TGTGCCTGGAACCCGGCTAAGAATGAGCAGTTCTTC
TRBV7-8	.	.	TRBJ2-1	CASSSYRYEQFF	TGTGCCAGCAGCTCCTACAGGTATGAGCAGTTCTTC
TRBV5-1	few	.	TRBJ2-5	CASSLNQETQYF	TGCGCCAGCAGCTTGAACCAAGAGACCCAGTACTTC
TRBV5-1	.	TRBD2	TRBJ2-3	CASSGTSGGDTQYF	TGCGCCAGCAGCGGGACTAGCGGCGGGGATACGCAGTATTTT
TRBV28	.	TRBD1	TRBJ1-2	CASRVPGQGSGYTF	TGTGCCAGCAGGGTACCGGGACAGGGGAGCGGCTACACCTTC
TRBV11-2	.	.	TRBJ1-1	CASSPYSLGNTEAFF	TGTGCCAGCAGCCCCTATTCTCTGGGGAACACTGAAGCTTTCTTT
TRBV5-1	few	.	TRBJ1-2	CASRRGDGYTF	TGCGCCAGCAGACGGGGAGACGGCTACACCTTC
TRBV19	.	.	TRBJ1-1	CASSIPSQLGDTEAFF	TGTGCCAGTAGTATACCCTCTCAATTAGGAGACACTGAAGCTTTCTTT
TRBV11-3	few	.	TRBJ2-2	CASSHRGLADTKHGELFF	TGTGCCAGCAGTCACCGGGGGCTAGCGGACACGAAGCACGGGGAGCTGTTTTTT
TRBV30	.	.	TRBJ2-3	CARGRDTQYF	TGTGCTCGAGGGAGGGATACGCAGTATTTT
TRBV7-9	.	.	TRBJ1-1	CASSLEGRGDTEAFF	TGTGCCAGCAGCTTAGAAGGACGAGGAGACACTGAAGCTTTCTTT
TRBV7-2	.	.	TRBJ2-7	CASSRLRGGQYF	TGTGCCAGCAGCCGCCTTAGGGGTGGGCAGTACTTC
TRBV28	few	.	TRBJ1-6	CASSLMGRDGLGSPLHF	TGTGCCAGCAGTTTAATGGGGAGAGATGGATTGGGCTCACCCCTCCACTTT
TRBV6-1	.	TRBD1	TRBJ1-1	CASSSTGGGNTEAFF	TGTGCCAGCAGTTCTACAGGGGGGGGGAACACTGAAGCTTTCTTT
TRBV6-1	.	TRBD1	TRBJ2-4	CASSISGQGKNIQYF	TGTGCCAGCAGTATTTCGGGACAGGGTAAAAACATTCAGTACTTC
TRBV7-2	.	.	TRBJ1-5	CASSLVSVGGNQPQHF	TGTGCCAGCAGCCTCGTCTCGGTGGGGGGGAATCAGCCCCAGCATTTT
TRBV28	.	.	TRBJ2-7	CASTTHGSSYEQYF	TGTGCCAGCACCACTCATGGGAGCTCCTACGAGCAGTACTTC
TRBV7-2	few	TRBD1	TRBJ1-5	CASRETGGGQPQHF	TGTGCCAGCAGGGAGACAGGGGGCGGTCAGCCCCAGCATTTT
TRBV30	.	.	TRBJ1-1	CAWRGFSEAFF	TGTGCCTGGAGGGGTTTCTCTGAAGCTTTCTTT
TRBV30	many	TRBD1	TRBJ2-4	CAWGQENIQYF	TGTGCCTGGGGACAGGAAAACATTCAGTACTTC
TRBV2	.	.	TRBJ1-4	CASEEGATNEKLFF	TGTGCCAGCGAAGAGGGTGCAACTAATGAAAAACTGTTTTTT
TRBV30	few	.	TRBJ2-5	CAWSQGSRETQYF	TGTGCCTGGAGTCAAGGGAGTCGGGAGACCCAGTACTTC
TRBV21-1	.	.	TRBJ2-7	CASSNPETGAYEQYF	TGTGCCAGCAGCAATCCTGAAACAGGGGCGTACGAGCAGTACTTC